These 21 T cell receptor beta chains were sequenced from one sample in a study of technical replicates of blood from several donors. The protocol was immunoSEQ multiplex PCR, while the TCRdb copy is restricted to in-frame clones and leaves out a portion. The top ten clones hold about 0.27% of a sample with some 80,000 clones, 92% of them seen once. The specimen sequenced was T cells isolated from PBMCs. Receptors originate from a human donor in good health.

V gene TRBV9 combines with J gene TRBJ2-1, with 11 positions matching TRBD2. The CDR3 runs to 16 residues. After removal of 3 bases from V and 7 bases from J, the junction contained 9 bases not matched to a gene. Per germline, CDR1 SGDLS and CDR2 YYNGEE. CDR3 DNA: TGTGCCAGCAGCGCCGAGCCTAGCGGGAGGATGAATGAGCAGTTCTTC. Its translation: CASSAEPSGRMNEQFF.

This clone was picked up one time. The chain uses TRBV5-1 and TRBJ2-5; D is unresolved. The V end was cut by 3 bases, the J end by 3 bases, with 9 bases between. The CDR3 spans 13 residues. Germline lookup yields CDR1 SGHRS and CDR2 YFSETQ. DNA of the CDR3: TGCGCCAGCAGCTCGAGTGTAAAAGAGACCCAGTACTTC. Amino acid sequence: CASSSSVKETQYF.

The rearrangement uses TRBV25-1 and TRBJ2-5; D might be TRBD1 (6 bases). Trimming removed 2 bases at V and 0 bases at J, with 10 bases between. The CDR3 has 15 residues. Germline-derived CDR1 and CDR2 are MGHDK and SYGVNS. The CDR3 loop reads CASSEPDRDQETQYF. The CDR3 coding sequence is TGTGCCAGCAGTGAACCGGACAGAGACCAAGAGACCCAGTACTTC.

The V gene is TRBV18, the J gene TRBJ1-6, with D tentatively TRBD1 (5 bases). This CDR3 has 13 residues. Trimming took 4 bases from V and 8 from J, leaving 9 bases between them. In germline, CDR1 is KGHSH, CDR2 LQKENI. The CDR3 loop reads CASSRVGDSPLHF. The CDR3 region has the DNA TGTGCCAGCTCACGAGTAGGGGATTCACCCCTCCACTTT.

The V and J genes are TRBV7-2 and TRBJ2-5; D possibly corresponds to TRBD1 (5 bases). From germline, CDR1 is SGHTA and CDR2 FQGNSA. The CDR3 is made up of 14 amino acids. Deletions cut 5 bases from V and 5 bases from J, with 15 bases between. This CDR3 is CASSRTGIGETQYF. The CDR3 DNA sequence: TGTGCCAGCAGCCGTACAGGCATAGGGGAGACCCAGTACTTC. The full variable domain, with the rest looked up from reference TRBV7-2 and TRBJ2-5, is GAGVSQSPSNKVTEKGKDVELRCDPISGHTALYWYRQSLGQGLEFLIYFQGNSAPDKSGLPSDRFSAERTGGSVSTLTIQRTQQEDSAVYLCASSRTGIGETQYFGPGTRLLVL.

This clone has a single count. The chain links TRBV6-6 to TRBJ1-1; possible D gene TRBD1, 6 bases. V was cut by 2 bases and J by 3 bases, with 13 bases left in between. The CDR3 length is 15 residues. CDR1 is MNHNY, CDR2 SVGAGI, per germline (reference sequence). The CDR3 DNA reads as TGTGCCAGCAGTTACAGGCAGGGGTTGGACACTGAAGCTTTCTTT. Amino acid sequence: CASSYRQGLDTEAFF.

The rearrangement uses TRBV18 and TRBJ2-7, with 7 positions matching TRBD2. This CDR3 spans 15 amino acids. In germline, CDR1 is KGHSH, CDR2 LQKENI. J was trimmed by 4 bases and V by 6 bases; bases with no gene match: 12. The chain's CDR3 is CASSRERDNQYEQYF. CDR3 bases: TGTGCCAGCTCGAGGGAGCGGGATAACCAATACGAGCAGTACTTC. The whole variable domain, remainder taken from reference TRBV18 and TRBJ2-7, is NAGVMQNPRHLVRRRGQEARLRCSPMKGHSHVYWYRQLPEEGLKFMVYLQKENIIDESGMPKERFSAEFPKEGPSILRIQQVVRGDSAAYFCASSRERDNQYEQYFGPGTRLTVT.

V usage is TRBV6-5 and J usage is TRBJ2-5; the D gene is possibly TRBD1 (5 bases). The CDR3 runs 13 residues. The V end was cut by 8 bases, the J end by 3 bases, with 13 bases between. CDR1 is MNHEY, CDR2 SVGAGI, per germline. In nucleotides, the CDR3 is TGTGCCAGCTCCGTAGGGGTTGAAGAGACCCAGTACTTC. It is translated as CASSVGVEETQYF.

Written as DNA, the CDR3 is TGTGCCAGCAGCTTAGTCCCGGGGGGCGCGAACACCGGGGAGCTGTTTTTT. The encoded protein is CASSLVPGGANTGELFF. This chain uses TRBV11-2 with TRBJ2-2, with D perhaps TRBD2 (7 bases). The V end was cut by 1 base, the J end by 0 bases, with 12 bases between. CDR1 and CDR2 (germline): SGHAT, FQNNGV. The length of the CDR3 is 17 residues.

This clone occurred once. V usage is TRBV11-2 and J usage is TRBJ2-5, with 7 nucleotides matching TRBD2. CDR3 length: 15 amino acids. J was trimmed by 5 bases and V by 1 base; bases with no gene match: 7. Germline CDR1 is SGHAT and CDR2 is FQNNGV. The CDR3 nucleotides read TGTGCCAGCAGCTTAGGCCAGAAACTAGCGGAGACCCAGTACTTC. Translation: CASSLGQKLAETQYF.

This clone has more than one count but fewer than ten. The rearrangement links TRBV13 to TRBJ1-2, with D possibly matching TRBD1 (6 bases). V was shortened by 5 bases and J by 7 bases, with 11 bases between the two germline ends. The CDR3 spans 12 residues. Germline V gene sequence: CDR1 PRHDT, CDR2 FYEKMQ (reference sequence). The CDR3 here is CASSGQGIGYTF. The CDR3 DNA reads as TGTGCCAGCAGCGGTCAGGGGATTGGCTACACCTTC.

V usage is TRBV6-5 and J usage is TRBJ2-7; possible D gene TRBD1, 6 bases. There are 13 residues in the CDR3. Germline assignment: CDR1 MNHEY and CDR2 SVGAGI. V lost 6 bases, J lost 3 bases, and 12 bases lay in between. Here the CDR3 DNA reads TGTGCCAGCAGACCGACAGGAAACTACGAGCAGTACTTC. This gives the protein CASRPTGNYEQYF.

The chain has TRBV4-1 and TRBJ2-2, with TRBD2 matching 10 bases. Germline loops: CDR1 MGHRA, CDR2 YSYEKL. CDR3 length equals 16 residues. The J segment lost 7 bases and the V segment lost 6 bases, leaving 11 bases of the junction unmatched. The CDR3 is CASRVPSGSGNGELFF. The CDR3 bases are TGCGCCAGCAGGGTACCTAGCGGGAGTGGAAACGGGGAGCTGTTTTTT.

This chain links TRBV27 with TRBJ1-2; 7 nucleotides agree with TRBD1. This CDR3 has 15 amino acids. The V gene end was trimmed by 1 base and the J gene end by 4 bases; junction bases not matched to a gene: 6. CDR1 MNHEY and CDR2 SMNVEV come from the germline V gene (reference sequence). The CDR3 DNA is TGTGCCAGCAGTTTATGGGGACAGCCGCCCTATGGCTACACCTTC. As protein: CASSLWGQPPYGYTF.

The chain links TRBV5-4 to TRBJ2-7; a weak D match, TRBD1 (6 bases). In germline, CDR1 is SGHNT, CDR2 YYREEE (reference sequence). The CDR3 covers 13 residues. With 1 base removed from V and 3 bases from J, the gap between germline ends came to 8 bases. The CDR3 sequence is CASSLQGNYEQYF. CDR3 DNA: TGTGCCAGCAGCTTGCAGGGGAACTACGAGCAGTACTTC.

The chain combines TRBV5-1 with TRBJ1-2; D remains ambiguous. Per the germline V gene, CDR1 is SGHRS and CDR2 is YFSETQ. This CDR3 comprises 12 residues. Deletions cut 4 bases from V and 9 bases from J, with 13 bases between. The CDR3 sequence: CASSVSGGRYTF. CDR3 bases: TGCGCCAGCAGCGTTTCAGGAGGGCGCTACACCTTC.

This clone was recorded only once. The chain uses TRBV27 and TRBJ1-1; D is uncertain. Germline V gene data show CDR1 as MNHEY and CDR2 as SMNVEV (reference sequence). V was trimmed by 3 bases and J by 9 bases, leaving 14 bases between them. The CDR3 covers 13 residues. The CDR3 DNA follows: TGTGCCAGCAGTTTTAACAGAGACCGAAAAGCTTTCTTT. Translated: CASSFNRDRKAFF.

The chain is built from TRBV10-3 and TRBJ1-1; a possible D gene is TRBD1 (6 bases). The length of the CDR3 is 16 residues. Trimming stripped 1 base from V and 5 bases from J, with 17 bases between. Germline CDR1 is ENHRY and CDR2 is SYGVKD. The CDR3 DNA follows: TGTGCCATCAGTGAGTTCGGACAGATAGGATTGACTGAAGCTTTCTTT. This codes for CAISEFGQIGLTEAFF.

The chain has TRBV5-4 and TRBJ1-1, with D possibly being TRBD1 (5 bases). The CDR3 contains 15 residues. The V gene's germline CDR1 is SGHNT and CDR2 YYREEE (reference sequence). V lost 1 base to trimming and J lost 2 bases, with 12 bases between them. CDR3: CASSLLGQGNTEAFF. The CDR3 DNA sequence: TGTGCCAGCAGCTTGTTAGGGCAGGGAAACACTGAAGCTTTCTTT.

For the CDR3, the DNA is TGTGCCAGCAGCTTAGCCCCTCTCGGAAACACCATATATTTT. Protein: CASSLAPLGNTIYF. This chain links TRBV11-2 with TRBJ1-3; no clear D gene. Germline V gene data show CDR1 as SGHAT and CDR2 as FQNNGV. V dropped 1 base and J dropped 4 bases, with 8 bases sitting between them. This CDR3 is 14 amino acids long.

The rearrangement links TRBV9 to TRBJ2-5; 7 positions agree with TRBD2. Trimming removed 1 base from V and 4 bases from J; junction bases left unmatched: 10. Germline-derived CDR1 and CDR2 are SGDLS and YYNGEE. The CDR3 has 16 amino acids. The CDR3 DNA sequence: TGTGCCAGCAGCGTACTCCTGGGAGGGGTGGGAGAGACCCAGTACTTC. Translation gives CASSVLLGGVGETQYF.